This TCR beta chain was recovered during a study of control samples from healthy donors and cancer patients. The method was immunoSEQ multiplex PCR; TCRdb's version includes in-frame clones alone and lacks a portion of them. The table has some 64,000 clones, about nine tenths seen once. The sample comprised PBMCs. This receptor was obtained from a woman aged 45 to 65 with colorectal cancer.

The CDR3 here is CAWSVGQGERNQPQHF. The CDR3 DNA sequence: TGTGCCTGGAGTGTCGGCCAGGGGGAGAGGAATCAGCCCCAGCATTTT. The V and J genes are TRBV30 and TRBJ1-5, with TRBD1 matching over 7 bases. Germline V gene sequence: CDR1 GTSNPN, CDR2 SVGIG (reference sequence). The V and J ends lost 0 bases and 4 bases, in that order; junction bases with no gene match: 9. This CDR3 has 16 residues.